A selection of T cell receptor beta chains follows, all from one sample in a study of T cells in Graves' hyperthyroidism and ophthalmopathy. One entry per CDR3 protein, called by TCRdb with MiXCR from the multiplex PCR reads. Among a few hundred thousand distinct CDR3 sequences listed, around 20% were seen once. The sequenced sample consisted of blood. These receptors came from a man aged 50 or older with Graves' ophthalmopathy. The conserved cysteine and the conserved F or W are not part of the CDR3 here. D genes are given only for firm matches. Clone size, where shown, is once, few, many, or a class for clones that have expanded.

J gene: TRBJ2-7
V gene: TRBV20-1
clone size: few
D gene: .
CDR3 protein: SAIRTEWDEQY

J gene: TRBJ2-7
V gene: TRBV11-2
clone size: many
D gene: TRBD2
CDR3 protein: ASSLDPSGSLIDEQY

J gene: TRBJ2-7
V gene: TRBV2
clone size: many
D gene: TRBD2
CDR3 protein: ASLSGGSYEQY

J gene: TRBJ2-4
V gene: TRBV30
clone size: .
D gene: .
CDR3 protein: AWSPDSGQRGDKAKNIQY

J gene: TRBJ2-5
V gene: TRBV5-6
clone size: .
D gene: .
CDR3 protein: ASSLAPGSGETQY

J gene: TRBJ1-2
V gene: TRBV20-1
clone size: many
D gene: .
CDR3 protein: SASSYT

J gene: TRBJ2-1
V gene: TRBV5-1
clone size: many
D gene: TRBD2
CDR3 protein: ASSGTSGMGEEQF

J gene: TRBJ2-7
V gene: TRBV20-1
clone size: .
D gene: .
CDR3 protein: SAYRPGTPQYEQY

J gene: TRBJ1-5
V gene: TRBV24-1
clone size: many
D gene: .
CDR3 protein: ATSGEGNQPQH

J gene: TRBJ2-7
V gene: TRBV6-1
clone size: .
D gene: .
CDR3 protein: ASSKRPRYEQY

J gene: TRBJ2-6
V gene: TRBV3-1
clone size: .
D gene: .
CDR3 protein: ASSQGTGANVLT

J gene: TRBJ2-5
V gene: TRBV6-4
clone size: .
D gene: .
CDR3 protein: ASSAGDQETQY

J gene: TRBJ1-2
V gene: TRBV24-1
clone size: many
D gene: .
CDR3 protein: ATSEQGDYGYT

J gene: TRBJ2-1
V gene: TRBV10-3
clone size: few
D gene: TRBD1
CDR3 protein: AISGAGGTYNEQF

J gene: TRBJ1-1
V gene: TRBV20-1
clone size: few
D gene: .
CDR3 protein: SAIPVAEAF

J gene: TRBJ1-1
V gene: TRBV29-1
clone size: many
D gene: .
CDR3 protein: SAGGGLNTEAF

J gene: TRBJ2-5
V gene: TRBV6-1
clone size: .
D gene: TRBD2
CDR3 protein: ASSEASGSGWETQY

J gene: TRBJ1-3
V gene: TRBV9
clone size: .
D gene: .
CDR3 protein: ASSGMGDNTIY

J gene: TRBJ2-7
V gene: TRBV5-5
clone size: few
D gene: TRBD1
CDR3 protein: ASSLAGTGGSYEQY

J gene: TRBJ2-3
V gene: TRBV12-3/TRBV12-4
clone size: few
D gene: .
CDR3 protein: ASSSDTQY

J gene: TRBJ2-1
V gene: TRBV12-3/TRBV12-4
clone size: .
D gene: .
CDR3 protein: ASSLRSSGNEQF

J gene: TRBJ2-2
V gene: TRBV19
clone size: many
D gene: .
CDR3 protein: ASSTGAGELF

J gene: TRBJ2-3
V gene: TRBV11-2
clone size: many
D gene: .
CDR3 protein: ASSLNSGTDTQY

J gene: TRBJ2-1
V gene: TRBV24-1
clone size: .
D gene: TRBD2
CDR3 protein: VTSERLAGRYNEQF

J gene: TRBJ2-2
V gene: TRBV30
clone size: few
D gene: .
CDR3 protein: AWSPAPNTGELF

J gene: TRBJ2-3
V gene: TRBV24-1
clone size: .
D gene: .
CDR3 protein: ATSPVSNPDTQY

J gene: TRBJ2-7
V gene: TRBV6-2/TRBV6-3
clone size: .
D gene: TRBD2
CDR3 protein: ASSGLALLGEQY

J gene: TRBJ2-1
V gene: TRBV20-1
clone size: many
D gene: TRBD2
CDR3 protein: SAGLTSGRVNEQF

J gene: TRBJ2-1
V gene: TRBV30
clone size: many
D gene: TRBD2
CDR3 protein: AWSGGLAGVGIEQF

J gene: TRBJ2-1
V gene: TRBV6-1
clone size: .
D gene: TRBD2
CDR3 protein: ASRSHPGGIYNEQF

J gene: TRBJ2-1
V gene: TRBV30
clone size: many
D gene: TRBD2
CDR3 protein: AWSSGSGFEQF

J gene: TRBJ2-1
V gene: TRBV7-9
clone size: many
D gene: TRBD2
CDR3 protein: ASSSGTSGGSSYNEQF

J gene: TRBJ2-1
V gene: TRBV19
clone size: few
D gene: .
CDR3 protein: ASSSHGTPGQARGEQF

J gene: TRBJ1-5
V gene: TRBV24-1
clone size: .
D gene: .
CDR3 protein: ATSEGTTLSNQPQH

J gene: TRBJ1-1
V gene: TRBV6-1
clone size: .
D gene: .
CDR3 protein: ASIISVNTEAF

J gene: TRBJ2-1
V gene: TRBV2
clone size: .
D gene: TRBD2
CDR3 protein: ASSDLAGEGSYNEQF

J gene: TRBJ1-3
V gene: TRBV7-9
clone size: .
D gene: TRBD1
CDR3 protein: ASSQDRASGNTIY

J gene: TRBJ2-2
V gene: TRBV6-1
clone size: .
D gene: .
CDR3 protein: ASRTRRNTGELF

J gene: TRBJ2-7
V gene: TRBV16
clone size: .
D gene: TRBD2
CDR3 protein: ASSQAGAGPYEQY

J gene: TRBJ2-1
V gene: TRBV5-1
clone size: .
D gene: .
CDR3 protein: ASSPGRRNYNGQF

J gene: TRBJ1-2
V gene: TRBV14
clone size: .
D gene: .
CDR3 protein: ASSQEENGYT

J gene: TRBJ2-1
V gene: TRBV20-1
clone size: many
D gene: TRBD2
CDR3 protein: SAVTSGYNEQF

J gene: TRBJ2-7
V gene: TRBV5-5
clone size: few
D gene: .
CDR3 protein: ASSLGPSEQY

J gene: TRBJ1-1
V gene: TRBV4-2
clone size: .
D gene: .
CDR3 protein: ASNDPNTEAF

J gene: TRBJ2-5
V gene: TRBV12-3/TRBV12-4
clone size: many
D gene: TRBD2
CDR3 protein: ASKLREGQTQY

J gene: TRBJ2-2
V gene: TRBV5-1
clone size: .
D gene: .
CDR3 protein: ASGGQGTGELF

J gene: TRBJ1-1
V gene: TRBV7-6
clone size: few
D gene: .
CDR3 protein: ASSSGPNLNTEAF

J gene: TRBJ2-5
V gene: TRBV3-1
clone size: many
D gene: TRBD1
CDR3 protein: ASSQDFNRGETQY

J gene: TRBJ2-1
V gene: TRBV15
clone size: few
D gene: .
CDR3 protein: ATSREGANEQF

J gene: TRBJ2-1
V gene: TRBV10-3
clone size: many
D gene: TRBD1
CDR3 protein: AISRQGANEQF